This TCR beta chain derives from a study of blood T cell repertoires in COVID-19. Study information: Samples taken during acute and convalescent COVID-19 were collected in the United States, Italy and Spain. PBMCs, B-cell-depleted T cells, or T cells were the source of the cDNA or gDNA that made up the material.

Assay: immunoSEQ multiplex PCR; the TCRdb copy retains only in-frame clones and omits some. The data hold over 250,000 clones, with approximately 90% observed a single time. Trimming removed 6 bases at V and 1 base at J, with 16 bases between. Germline-derived CDR1 and CDR2 are MDHEN and SYDVKM. CDR3 size: 16 residues. V is TRBV28 and J is TRBJ1-3; D might be TRBD1 (6 bases). The TCR was taken from a young woman with COVID-19, enrolled during active disease. Input material: peripheral blood. The CDR3 DNA is TGTGCCAGCAGCCCCACGCGGGGGACATCTGGAAACACCATATATTTT. It specifies CASSPTRGTSGNTIYF.